A selection of T cell receptor beta chains follows, all from one sample in a study of patients and donors after allogeneic stem cell transplantation. One entry per CDR3 protein results from TCRdb running MiXCR on the RT-PCR reads. Here the sample spans approximately 150,000 distinct CDR3 sequences, 30% to 45% being singletons. Sequencing used blood, either unsorted or a sorted T cell fraction (not recorded which). The receptors shown here come from a human donor who was either an allogeneic HSCT recipient or a stem cell or donor lymphocyte infusion donor (not recorded which). It is not recorded whose cells these are; they may come from a transplant donor. CDR3s include the opening cysteine and the closing phenylalanine or tryptophan. Fields, in order: D gene, V gene, clone size, J gene, CDR3 DNA, CDR3 protein. D genes are given only for firm matches. Clone sizes are given selectively: once, few, many, or a class where the clone is expanded.

TRBD2	TRBV10-3	-	TRBJ2-3	TGTGCCACTCTATCGGAGGCGGGGGTGGATACGCAGTATTTT	CATLSEAGVDTQYF
-	TRBV6-5	-	TRBJ1-5	TGTGCCAGCAGTTACAGCCTTGGGAGCAATCAGCCCCAGCATTTT	CASSYSLGSNQPQHF
-	TRBV18	-	TRBJ1-1	TGTGCCAGCTCACCCATTCCACAGGCGAACACTGAAGCTTTCTTT	CASSPIPQANTEAFF
-	TRBV12-3/TRBV12-4	-	TRBJ2-1	TGTGCCAGCACGTACAGGCTACCCCTCCATCCGAATGAGCAGTTCTTC	CASTYRLPLHPNEQFF
TRBD1	TRBV9	few	TRBJ2-7	TGTGCCAGCAGCCCGCGGGACAGGCCCTACGAGCAGTACTTC	CASSPRDRPYEQYF
-	TRBV6-5	-	TRBJ1-1	TGTGCCAGCAGTTATGAGTTCAACCGTCGGGCTTTCTTT	CASSYEFNRRAFF
TRBD1	TRBV27	few	TRBJ1-1	TGTGCCAGCACTCGGGACAGGGGGAACACTGAAGCTTTCTTT	CASTRDRGNTEAFF
-	TRBV30	few	TRBJ1-1	TGTGCCTGGAGTCAAACGGTCAACATGAGAGCTTTCTTT	CAWSQTVNMRAFF
TRBD1	TRBV12-3/TRBV12-4	few	TRBJ1-5	TGTGCCAGCAGTCCAAGGGGGCAGGGTAACAATCAGCCCCAGCATTTT	CASSPRGQGNNQPQHF
-	TRBV5-6	few	TRBJ2-2	TGTGCCAGCAGCCCTGGGGCCGGGATCGTAAACACCGGGGAGCTGTTTTTT	CASSPGAGIVNTGELFF
-	TRBV30	once	TRBJ1-6	TGTGCCTGGGAGGAGGGCAACTCACCCCTCCACTTT	CAWEEGNSPLHF
TRBD1	TRBV3-1	-	TRBJ1-6	TGTGCCAGCAGCCAAGAAGACAGGGCGAATTCACCCCTCCACTTT	CASSQEDRANSPLHF
-	TRBV4-2	-	TRBJ1-1	TGTGCCAGCAGCCTAAATCTGGCAGGGTACGGAACTGAAGCTTTCTTT	CASSLNLAGYGTEAFF
TRBD2	TRBV12-3/TRBV12-4	-	TRBJ2-1	TGTGCCAGCAGGAGCGGGGGGCCCTACAATGAGCAGTTCTTC	CASRSGGPYNEQFF
-	TRBV20-1	few	TRBJ1-1	TGCAGTGCTAGAGGGTCCGGGCAGAACACTGAAGCTTTCTTT	CSARGSGQNTEAFF
-	TRBV15	-	TRBJ2-2	TGTGCCACCAGCCCCCGGACAGATGCTCTCGGGGAGCTGTTTTTT	CATSPRTDALGELFF
-	TRBV6-5	-	TRBJ1-6	TGTGCCAGCAGTTACCTGATGGGAGTTGGGAATTCACCCCTCCACTTT	CASSYLMGVGNSPLHF
-	TRBV20-1	-	TRBJ1-5	TGCAGTGCTAGAGGGGACAATAGCAATCAGCCCCAGCATTTT	CSARGDNSNQPQHF
TRBD1	TRBV6-2/TRBV6-3	once	TRBJ2-2	TGTGCCAGCAGTTATGTCGTGACAGGGCCAACCGGGGAGCTGTTTTTT	CASSYVVTGPTGELFF
-	TRBV6-5	few	TRBJ1-3	TGTGCCAGCAGTTACCAGGGGCTGACACCCGGAAACACCATATATTTT	CASSYQGLTPGNTIYF
TRBD2	TRBV12-3/TRBV12-4	-	TRBJ2-5	TGTGCCAGCAGTTCTAGCGGGGGGCGGGAAGAGACCCAGTACTTC	CASSSSGGREETQYF
TRBD1	TRBV4-1	-	TRBJ1-5	TGCGCCAGCAGCCCAGCGCGGGAGGGGGCTCAGCCCCAGCATTTT	CASSPAREGAQPQHF
-	TRBV6-1	-	TRBJ1-2	TGTGCCAGCAGTGAAAAGGGGTACTATGGCTACACCTTC	CASSEKGYYGYTF
-	TRBV5-6	-	TRBJ1-1	TGTGCCAGCACCTCACTGGCCACTGAAGCTTTCTTT	CASTSLATEAFF
-	TRBV7-9	-	TRBJ2-3	TGTGCCAGCGAGGAAAAGGGTCTCGCTAGCACAGATACGCAGTATTTT	CASEEKGLASTDTQYF
TRBD1	TRBV4-2	-	TRBJ1-1	TGTGCCAGCAGCCAAGTCGTCACAGGGGGCTGGACTGAAGCTTTCTTT	CASSQVVTGGWTEAFF
-	TRBV4-3	many	TRBJ2-7	TGCGCCAGCAGCCAAGATGCTGGGGACTCCCCTGAGGACTTC	CASSQDAGDSPEDF
-	TRBV7-2	-	TRBJ1-2	TGTGCCAGCAGCTTATTGGGGGCAAGCTATGGCTACACCTTC	CASSLLGASYGYTF
-	TRBV28	-	TRBJ1-4	TGTGCCAGCAGTCCTTTCTCCGGGGGCCGCAGAGCAACTAATGAAAAACTGTTTTTT	CASSPFSGGRRATNEKLFF
-	TRBV30	-	TRBJ1-6	TGTGCCTGGAGCGGGACCGTCTATAATTCACCCCTCCACTTT	CAWSGTVYNSPLHF
-	TRBV3-1	-	TRBJ2-4	TGTGCCAGCAGCCAAGATCTGGCGGGGGCCGGGGCCAAAAACATTCAGTACTTC	CASSQDLAGAGAKNIQYF
-	TRBV10-3	-	TRBJ1-1	TGTGCCATCAGTGAGCCATACACTGAAGCTTTCTTT	CAISEPYTEAFF
TRBD1	TRBV15	-	TRBJ2-2	TGTGCCACCAGCAGCTGGGGGACAGGGCTGTTTTTT	CATSSWGTGLFF
-	TRBV4-1	few	TRBJ2-1	TGCGCCAGCAGCCGTTCAGGCGTAACCTCCTACAATGAGCAGTTCTTC	CASSRSGVTSYNEQFF
-	TRBV7-8	-	TRBJ1-2	TGTGCCAGCAGCGCCCGACATCCCCATGGCTACACCTTC	CASSARHPHGYTF
-	TRBV29-1	-	TRBJ1-1	TGCAGCGTTTCTTGGGACACTGAAGCTTTCTTT	CSVSWDTEAFF
-	TRBV20-1	-	TRBJ2-1	TGCAGTGCTAACACGGGGCCGAACAATGAGCAGTTCTTC	CSANTGPNNEQFF
-	TRBV7-8	-	TRBJ2-5	TGTGCCAGCAGCCTCGGACAAGAAGAGACCCAGTACTTC	CASSLGQEETQYF
TRBD2	TRBV7-2	-	TRBJ2-3	TGTGCCAGCAGCTTGGGGGACTATTTTACAGATACGCAGTATTTT	CASSLGDYFTDTQYF
-	TRBV6-1	-	TRBJ1-2	TGTGCCAGCAGTTACGGGGGCGTTGGCTACACCTTC	CASSYGGVGYTF
-	TRBV9	-	TRBJ2-5	TGTGCCAGCAGCGTAGCGTGGGGGACGGGCAGTCAAGAGACCCAGTACTTC	CASSVAWGTGSQETQYF
-	TRBV7-8	few	TRBJ1-1	TGTGCCAGCAGCTTAGATTGGAGGCACACTGAAGCTTTCTTT	CASSLDWRHTEAFF
-	TRBV10-3	-	TRBJ1-2	TGTGCCATCAGTGAGTGGCAGGGTAGAAACTATGGCTACACCTTC	CAISEWQGRNYGYTF
-	TRBV28	-	TRBJ1-2	TGTGCCAGCAGTTCCAGGGGATTCCCTTATGGCTACACCTTC	CASSSRGFPYGYTF
TRBD1	TRBV6-6	-	TRBJ1-1	TGTGCCAGCAGTTTGACAGGGGGAGGGGCTGAAGCTTTCTTT	CASSLTGGGAEAFF
-	TRBV5-1	-	TRBJ1-1	TGCGCCAGCAGATTCCGGGGTGGTGAAGCTTTCTTT	CASRFRGGEAFF
-	TRBV6-1	-	TRBJ1-1	TGTGCCAGCGGCGTTCCCACTTCTGAAGCTTTCTTT	CASGVPTSEAFF
-	TRBV20-1	-	TRBJ1-4	TGCAGTGCTAGAGGGATGGGGTCTAATGAAAAACTGTTTTTT	CSARGMGSNEKLFF
-	TRBV20-1	many	TRBJ1-4	TGCAGTGCTAGATCCGGACCCTATAATGAAAAACTGTTTTTT	CSARSGPYNEKLFF
-	TRBV7-8	-	TRBJ1-1	TGTGCCAGCAGCTTCTGGGTTACCATGAACACTGAAGCTTTCTTT	CASSFWVTMNTEAFF
-	TRBV13	-	TRBJ1-2	TGTGCCAGCAGCTTCACCTCAGAGGTGATCTCGGGGGGCTACACCTTC	CASSFTSEVISGGYTF
-	TRBV4-3	-	TRBJ1-6	TGCGCCAGCAGCCAAGACCCAGGACAGCCCAGACACTTT	CASSQDPGQPRHF
-	TRBV20-1	-	TRBJ1-5	TGCAGTGCCACTAAGGGTAGCAATCAGCCCCAGCATTTT	CSATKGSNQPQHF
-	TRBV4-3	few	TRBJ1-1	TGCGCCAGCAGCCAAGATAGGTGGAACACTGAAGCTTTCTTT	CASSQDRWNTEAFF
-	TRBV12-3/TRBV12-4	-	TRBJ1-2	TGTGCCAGCAGTTTAGGCAGCAACTATGGCTACACCTTC	CASSLGSNYGYTF
-	TRBV4-1	-	TRBJ1-1	TGCGCCAGCAGCCAAGTGGGGAAAGGGACTGAAGCTTTCTTT	CASSQVGKGTEAFF
-	TRBV29-1	-	TRBJ1-2	TGCAGCGTTGAATATGGGGACGCCTTGGGCTACACCTTC	CSVEYGDALGYTF